One sample yielded the 6 T cell receptor beta chains listed below, sequenced in a study of tumor-infiltrating lymphocytes in primary liver carcinoma (dated by TCRdb to between 2016 and 2019). The run used an Illumina HiSeq 2500. A constant-region primer and ProtoScript II reverse transcriptase were used to reverse-transcribe TCRbeta-specific cDNA from approximately 500 ng total RNA. Three nested multiplex PCR rounds, following a slightly modified ARM-PCR procedure, were used to build the TCRbeta libraries. Multiplex TRBV1-TRBV30 forward primers and a Cbeta reverse primer were used in the first two PCR rounds, each of which was run for about 10 cycles. The raw public reads went through TCRdb reprocessing: fastp at Q25, MiXCR clone calling, in-frame beta chains kept. Rows with one shared CDR3 protein collapse into an entry with the most common genes and DNA. The sample table contains some 94,000 distinct CDR3 sequences; only one count was recorded for approximately 68% of them. Around 9.5% of the sample rests with the top ten.

Total RNA and DNA were co-extracted without cell sorting from roughly 20-30 mg of bulk tissue using the AllPrep DNA/RNA mini kit. The specimen sequenced was liver tumor tissue from sampling region 5. This specimen's cell subset or site label, per the study, means: tumor region T5, tumor centre. The receptors stem from a woman aged 55-69 years with primary liver carcinoma and hepatitis B virus infection.

With respect to this clonotype: This clone may be a read error of a much larger clone one base away. The chain uses TRBV4-1 and TRBJ1-4; D is perhaps TRBD1 (5 bases). Per germline, CDR1 MGHRA and CDR2 YSYEKL. This CDR3 spans 14 amino acids. CDR3 sequence (DNA): TGCGCCAGCAGCCCAGTACTGACAGCGGCGGGCTTGGTTTTT. Its translation is CASSPVLTAAGLVF.

Worth noting for this clonotype: The junction departs from germline at one end; a sequencing error may be responsible. The V gene is TRBV29-1, the J gene TRBJ1-2; D is possibly TRBD1 (5 bases). Germline CDR1 reads SQVTM; CDR2 reads ANQGSEA. The CDR3 sequence is 15 residues long. The CDR3 nucleotides read TGTAGCGTTGAAGATCCAGACGGGGGGGGCTATGGCTACACCTTC. It codes for CSVEDPDGGGYGYTF.

To note about this clonotype: Given the absence of the conserved phenylalanine or tryptophan at the CDR3 end, a read error is likely. The DNA is omitted, as the CDR3 cannot be located on it reliably, and the CDR3 follows TCRdb's listing. The J gene is TRBJ1-5, the V gene TRBV5-6. Germline CDR1 reads SGHDT; CDR2 reads YYEEEE. A total of 14 residues make up the CDR3, ends included. This CDR3 reads CASSLEGWGMPQNL.

The chain employs TRBV6-5 and TRBJ2-3; possible D gene TRBD1, 5 bases. The CDR3 loop spans 14 amino acids. Germline loops: CDR1 MNHEY, CDR2 SVGAGI. V lost 7 bases and J 1 base, leaving 12 bases between the germline ends. The chain's CDR3 is CASIRIGGTDTQYF. CDR3 in DNA: TGTGCCAGCATCCGGATAGGGGGCACAGATACGCAGTATTTT.

To note about this clonotype: The CDR3 does not end in the conserved phenylalanine or tryptophan, so this is likely a read error. The limits of the CDR3 on the DNA are not certain, so only TCRdb's listed CDR3 is given. The chain has TRBV11-2 and TRBJ2-7; the table names TRBD2, a call not compared with the DNA. Germline V gives CDR1 SGHAT, CDR2 FQNNGV. Ends included, the CDR3 has 11 residues. CDR3 sequence reads: CASSSSSSLEY.

This clonotype has at least ten counts. The CDR3 region has the DNA TGCGCCAGCAGCCAAGGAGGGCATAGCAATCAGCCCCAGCATTTT. Its protein product is CASSQGGHSNQPQHF. The chain uses TRBV4-1 and TRBJ1-5; the D is unclear. The CDR3 loop spans 15 amino acids. Per germline, CDR1 MGHRA and CDR2 YSYEKL. V was pared by 1 base and J by 0 bases, with 7 bases between.